Below, one T cell receptor (beta chain) is given with its context. Its antigen is not known. The ends were cut back, 2 bases at V and 6 bases at J, with 11 bases in the middle. The CDR3 extends over 13 amino acids. Germline CDR1 and CDR2: SGHVS and FQNEAQ. TCRbeta library preparation incorporated unique molecular identifiers. TCRdb reanalysed the PCR reads using MiXCR and keeps one entry per CDR3 protein. The sample shows about 110,000 distinct CDR3 sequences, 6.4% of them seen only once. The entry originates in a study of T-cell reconstitution after alpha-beta-depleted transplantation in children. General observations from the study: Several patients had high TCRbeta diversity at day 60; it came from surviving recipient T cells and thymic progenitors. Reportedly, only several hundred clones from non-depleted graft cells drove alpha-beta T-cell counts at about two months. T-cell counts and diversity were attributed mostly to newly produced T cells one year after transplant.

This specimen consisted of PBMCs, mostly from graft donor cells, obtained 360 days after TCRalphabeta/CD19-depleted stem cell transplant. This receptor was obtained from a male patient between 2 and 10 years old who had a stem cell transplant for acute lymphoblastic leukemia, so the T cells may come from the graft donor. The chain carries TRBV7-8 and TRBJ2-7; D is perhaps TRBD1 (6 bases). CDR3 DNA sequence: TGTGCCAGCAGCTTACCAGGGGCGAGCGAGCAGTACTTC. Translating it yields CASSLPGASEQYF.